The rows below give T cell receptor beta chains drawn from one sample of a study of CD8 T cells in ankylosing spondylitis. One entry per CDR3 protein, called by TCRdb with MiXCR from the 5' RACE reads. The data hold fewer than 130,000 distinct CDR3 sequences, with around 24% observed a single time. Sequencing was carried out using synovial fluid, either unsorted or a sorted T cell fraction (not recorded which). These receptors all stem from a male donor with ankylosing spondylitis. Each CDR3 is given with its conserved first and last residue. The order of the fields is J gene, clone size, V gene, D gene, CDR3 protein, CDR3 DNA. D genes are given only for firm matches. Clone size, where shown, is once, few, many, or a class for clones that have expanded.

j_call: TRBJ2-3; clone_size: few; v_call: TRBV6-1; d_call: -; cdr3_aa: CASSETAGLPWAQYF; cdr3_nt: TGTGCCAGCAGTGAAACCGCAGGACTGCCTTGGGCGCAGTATTTT
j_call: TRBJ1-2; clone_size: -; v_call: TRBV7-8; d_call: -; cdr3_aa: CASSLALDRLYGYTF; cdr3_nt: TGTGCCAGCAGCTTAGCGCTGGACAGACTCTATGGCTACACCTTC
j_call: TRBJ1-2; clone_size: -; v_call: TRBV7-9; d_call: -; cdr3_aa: CASSLDRNGYTF; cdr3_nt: TGTGCCAGCAGCTTAGACAGGAATGGCTACACCTTC
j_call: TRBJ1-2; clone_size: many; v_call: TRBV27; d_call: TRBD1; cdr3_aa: CASSRTGFDYGYTF; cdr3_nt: TGTGCCAGCAGCCGGACAGGGTTCGACTATGGCTACACCTTC
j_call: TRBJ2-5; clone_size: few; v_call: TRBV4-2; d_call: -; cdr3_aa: CASSQALPSASQETQYF; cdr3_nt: TGTGCCAGCAGCCAAGCTCTTCCTAGCGCAAGTCAAGAGACCCAGTACTTC
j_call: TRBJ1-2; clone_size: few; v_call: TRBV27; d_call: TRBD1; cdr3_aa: CASSSYGGQDYGYTF; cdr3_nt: TGTGCCAGCAGTTCATATGGGGGACAGGACTATGGCTACACCTTC
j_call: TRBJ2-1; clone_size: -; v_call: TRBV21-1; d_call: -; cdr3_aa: CASSTTTGYLYNEQFF; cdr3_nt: TGTGCCAGCAGCACAACGACAGGGTACCTTTACAATGAGCAGTTCTTC
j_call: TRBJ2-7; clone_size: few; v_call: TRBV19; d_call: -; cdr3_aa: CASSKQGRGEQYF; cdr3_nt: TGTGCCAGTAGTAAACAGGGACGGGGCGAGCAGTACTTC
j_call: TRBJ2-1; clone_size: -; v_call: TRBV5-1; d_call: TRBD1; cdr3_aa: CASREGATNNEQFF; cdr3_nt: TGCGCCAGCAGAGAGGGGGCTACAAACAATGAGCAGTTCTTC
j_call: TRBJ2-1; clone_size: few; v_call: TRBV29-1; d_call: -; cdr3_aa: CSVAGSSYNEQFF; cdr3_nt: TGCAGCGTCGCAGGGAGCTCCTACAATGAGCAGTTCTTC
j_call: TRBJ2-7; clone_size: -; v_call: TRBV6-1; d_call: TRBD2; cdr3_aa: CASSESWTSGMYEQYF; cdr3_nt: TGTGCCAGCAGTGAGTCTTGGACTAGCGGGATGTACGAGCAGTACTTC
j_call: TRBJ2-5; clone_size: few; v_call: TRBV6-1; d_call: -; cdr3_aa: CASIISGMKTQYF; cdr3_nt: TGTGCCAGCATCATCTCAGGGATGAAGACCCAGTACTTC
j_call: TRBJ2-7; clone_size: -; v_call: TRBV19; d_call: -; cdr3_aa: CASSYRGSTYEQYF; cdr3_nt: TGTGCCAGTAGTTATCGAGGGAGTACCTACGAGCAGTACTTC
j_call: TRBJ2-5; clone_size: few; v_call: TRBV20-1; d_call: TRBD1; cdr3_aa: CSAITGATQYF; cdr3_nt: TGCAGTGCTATTACAGGGGCGACCCAGTACTTC
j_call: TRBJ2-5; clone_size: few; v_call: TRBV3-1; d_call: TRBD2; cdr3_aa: CASSQGLAGGPGETQYF; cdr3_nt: TGTGCCAGCAGCCAAGGGCTAGCGGGAGGGCCTGGGGAGACCCAGTACTTC
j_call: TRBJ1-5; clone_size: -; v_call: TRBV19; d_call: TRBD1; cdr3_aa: CASSMGQNNQPQHF; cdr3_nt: TGTGCCAGTAGTATGGGACAGAACAATCAGCCCCAGCATTTT
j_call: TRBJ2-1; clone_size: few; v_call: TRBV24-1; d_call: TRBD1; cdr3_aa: CATSGTGGVSHEQFF; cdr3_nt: TGTGCCACCAGTGGGACAGGGGGCGTTTCCCATGAGCAGTTCTTC
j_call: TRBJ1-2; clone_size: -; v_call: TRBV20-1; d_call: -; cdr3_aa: CSGRGNYGYTF; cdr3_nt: TGCAGTGGGAGGGGTAACTATGGCTACACCTTC
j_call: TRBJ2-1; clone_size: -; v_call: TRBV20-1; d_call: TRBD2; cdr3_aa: CSARSGLAGTPGFF; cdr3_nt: TGCAGTGCTAGATCGGGACTAGCGGGAACCCCGGGGTTCTTC
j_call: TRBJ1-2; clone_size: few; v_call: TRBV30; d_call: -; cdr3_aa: CAWSAPRDGNYGYTF; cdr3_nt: TGTGCCTGGAGTGCCCCCCGGGACGGCAACTATGGCTACACCTTC
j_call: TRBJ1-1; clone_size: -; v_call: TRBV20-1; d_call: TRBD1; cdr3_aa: CSAPEIRTGIMNTEAFF; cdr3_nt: TGCAGTGCTCCCGAAATTAGGACAGGGATTATGAACACTGAAGCTTTCTTT
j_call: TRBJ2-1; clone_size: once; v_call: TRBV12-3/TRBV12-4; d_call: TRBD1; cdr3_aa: CATRQGIFNEQFF; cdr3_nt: TGTGCCACTCGACAGGGGATATTCAATGAGCAGTTCTTC
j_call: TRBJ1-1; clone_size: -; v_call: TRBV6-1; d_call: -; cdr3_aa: CASSDGGGWTEAFF; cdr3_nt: TGTGCCAGCAGTGATGGTGGGGGTTGGACTGAAGCTTTCTTT
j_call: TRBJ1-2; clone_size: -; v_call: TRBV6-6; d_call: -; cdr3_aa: CASSTGANYGYTF; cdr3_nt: TGTGCCAGCAGTACAGGCGCTAACTATGGCTACACCTTC
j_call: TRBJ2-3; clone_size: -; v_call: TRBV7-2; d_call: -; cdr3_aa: CASSLMGPLTTDTQYF; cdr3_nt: TGTGCCAGCAGCTTAATGGGGCCATTAACAACGGATACGCAGTATTTT
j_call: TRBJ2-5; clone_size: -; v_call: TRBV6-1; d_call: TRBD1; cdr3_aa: CASEAGTAPETQYF; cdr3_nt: TGTGCCAGCGAGGCCGGGACAGCCCCAGAGACCCAGTACTTC
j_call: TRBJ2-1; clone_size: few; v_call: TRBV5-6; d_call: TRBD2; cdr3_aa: CASSPGGTSGNREFF; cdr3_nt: TGTGCCAGCAGCCCGGGAGGGACTAGCGGGAATCGGGAGTTCTTC
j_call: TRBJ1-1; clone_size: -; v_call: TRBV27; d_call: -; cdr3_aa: CASSYSSGVPYTEAFF; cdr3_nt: TGTGCCAGCAGTTACTCTTCCGGGGTACCGTATACTGAAGCTTTCTTT
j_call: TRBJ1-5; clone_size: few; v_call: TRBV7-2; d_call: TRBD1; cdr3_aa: CASRRAGTGGFQPQHF; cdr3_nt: TGTGCCAGCAGGCGTGCCGGGACAGGGGGCTTTCAGCCCCAGCATTTT
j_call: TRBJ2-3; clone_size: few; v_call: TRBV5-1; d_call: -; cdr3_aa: CASSLGLGGGTDTQYF; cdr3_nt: TGCGCCAGCAGCTTGGGACTCGGCGGAGGCACAGATACGCAGTATTTT
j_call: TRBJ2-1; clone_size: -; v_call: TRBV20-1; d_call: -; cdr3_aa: CSARGFTDMSSYNEQFF; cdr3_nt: TGCAGCGCTAGAGGGTTTACGGATATGAGCTCCTACAATGAGCAGTTCTTC
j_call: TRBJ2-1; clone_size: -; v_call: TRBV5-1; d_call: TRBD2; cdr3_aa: CASSQTSGRSYEQFF; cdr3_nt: TGCGCCAGCAGCCAGACTAGCGGGAGAAGTTATGAGCAGTTCTTC
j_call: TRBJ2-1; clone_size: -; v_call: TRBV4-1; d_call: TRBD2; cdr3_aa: CASSQESPTSGGNNEQFF; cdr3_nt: TGCGCCAGCAGCCAGGAATCCCCTACTAGCGGCGGCAACAATGAGCAGTTCTTC